This T cell receptor (beta chain) was captured in a study of T cells in Graves' hyperthyroidism and ophthalmopathy. The CDR3 is made up of 14 amino acids. With 5 bases removed from V and 5 bases from J, the gap between germline ends came to 15 bases. Germline assignment: CDR1 MNHEY and CDR2 SMNVEV (reference sequence). Amplification of TCR beta CDR3 regions used RNA as the template. The study used the HTBI primer set for a first-round RT-PCR of the TCR CDR3. One entry per CDR3 protein, called by TCRdb with MiXCR from the multiplex PCR reads. The table shows about 640,000 distinct CDR3 sequences, with about 20% occurring only once. This clonotype came up a few times. Its antigen is not known. Exclusion followed for patients with uncontrolled infection, other autoimmune disease, pregnancy or lactation. Whole-study findings and limits: In the blood, most expanded thyroid clonotypes above 0.001 appeared as well.

Specimen: blood. The chain employs TRBV27 and TRBJ1-2; D is uncertain. The clonotype comes from a man aged 25-45 years with Graves' ophthalmopathy. CDR3 DNA sequence: TGTGCCAGCAGTCCCGAGAGGGTCGGGTATGGCTACACCTTC. Translation gives CASSPERVGYGYTF.